This T cell receptor beta chain was captured in a study of blood T cells in healthy people across ages (dated by TCRdb to the mid-2010s). Regarding the complete study: In model experiments, template switching captured roughly one uniquely barcoded TCR beta cDNA molecule for every two T cells. Age-related changes in TCR beta repertoire diversity were measured in the study by deep sequencing normalized with unique cDNA molecular identifiers. Four age groups were formed from the donors: young (average 16 years), middle-aged (approximately 40), aged (about 62) and long-lived (approximately 78). To avoid experimental bias, donors of different ages were randomly spread across the sequencing lanes. The study analyzed two additional independent replicas of 1 million unique cDNA reads from the same blood draw for two donors, one aged 18 to 29 and one aged 80 or older.

The CDR3, cysteine through phenylalanine, is 19 amino acids long. The only DNA kept is the CDR3, 57 bases in frame from the first base. Germline trimming: 0 bases from V, 7 bases from J; junction bases outside gene matches: 15. Via the germline V gene, CDR1 is MGHRA and CDR2 YSYEKL. To note about this clonotype: Its antigen is not yet known. No quality values exist for individual bases; no much larger clone is one base distant.

Library generation was performed with 5' RACE. The run used an Illumina HiSeq 2500. A second about 7 to 11 cycle PCR used a sample-barcoded 5' primer and a J-beta primer mix. A template-switch 5' adaptor carrying 12 random nucleotides introduced a unique molecular identifier onto each TCR beta cDNA molecule. Each sample yielded at least 2.5 million CDR3-containing paired-end reads. The Mint cDNA synthesis kit, primed by a TRBC-specific oligonucleotide, was used to synthesize first-strand cDNA from all RNA. All cDNA was treated with uracil-DNA glycosylase and then went through a first 18-cycle PCR with the universal primers M1SS and BC2_uni_R. In the source study's methods: Each sample was normalized by randomly selecting 1 million high-quality reads, each carrying a distinct molecular identifier. Reads sharing molecular identifiers were discarded rather than binned into consensus sequences. CDR3 identification, clonotype clustering and error correction used MiTCR with a Q25 quality threshold and the strictest error-elimination algorithm. Lower-bound total TCR beta diversity was estimated with a nonparametric unseen species model using Euler transformation. Starting from the raw public reads, TCRdb applied fastp trimming at Q25, assembled clones with MiXCR and retained in-frame beta chains. Entries that share a CDR3 protein sequence are merged under the most common genes and DNA. The authors' filters were not applied to this entry. The sample table contains fewer than 1.5 million distinct CDR3 sequences; only one count was recorded for 35% to 45% of them. Under 8% of the sample rests with the top ten.

The roughly 38 donors, aged roughly 6 to 95 years, were systemically healthy Caucasian individuals from Russia. About 9.6 milliliters of peripheral blood were collected from each donor into EDTA-treated Vacutainer tubes. Ficoll-Paque density-gradient centrifugation was used to isolate PBMCs, with at least 6 million obtained per sample. Trizol reagent was used to extract total RNA from PBMCs, with at least 5.5 micrograms per sample. For every donor, an aliquot of PBMCs went through flow cytometry to measure the percentages of naive CD45RAhigh/CD27high T cells. The full study reports these points: Donor CMV infection status was unknown, potentially confounding age-related changes in expanded clonotypes. Compared with the aged group, the long-lived group had more naive CD4+ T cells, fewer expanded clones and increased TCR diversity, suggesting age selection. Since profiling was done on bulk unsorted PBMCs, naive and antigen-experienced compartments could not be conclusively compared. Observed TCR beta diversity correlated strongly with the percentage of naive T cells measured by flow cytometry. As age increased, observed TCR beta diversity per million T cells dropped in a roughly linear way, and a significant reduction was already evident by age 40. Estimates of total diversity from one million sequenced T cells were regarded as lower bounds and underestimates.

The chain is made from TRBV4-1 and TRBJ2-4, with 10 junctional bases fitting TRBD2. Sequenced material: blood. This receptor was obtained from a woman aged 18-30 years in good health. The CDR3 sequence is CASSQDTLHLAGVGNIQYF. The sequenced DNA: TGCGCCAGCAGCCAAGATACCCTTCACCTAGCGGGGGTTGGTAACATTCAGTACTTC.